The entry that follows covers one T cell receptor (beta chain) sequence. The record originates from a study of blood T cell repertoires in COVID-19. The wider study: Samples taken during acute and convalescent COVID-19 were collected in the United States, Italy and Spain. PBMCs, B-cell-depleted T cells, or T cells provided the cDNA or gDNA that made up the material.

Per the germline V gene, CDR1 is MNHEY and CDR2 is SVGAGI. CDR3 length equals 15 residues. Trimming left V 6 bases short and J 0 bases short, with 12 bases between. Original analysis: Using reference gene primer amplification, nucleated cell counts were estimated. Only in-frame clones appear in the TCRdb table, and some are missing; sequencing was by immunoSEQ multiplex PCR. V and J calls and clone size are those listed in that table; D and trimming were worked out from the DNA. Altogether some 190,000 clones are present, less than 80% being singletons, with the ten largest covering around 12%. The chain links TRBV6-5 to TRBJ2-1, with no clear D. Material for sequencing was peripheral blood. The receptor was isolated from a woman aged 45-65 years with acute or convalescent COVID-19. The CDR3 DNA sequence: TGTGCCAGCAGGAAGACTCGAGGCTCCTACAATGAGCAGTTCTTC. Protein: CASRKTRGSYNEQFF.